This note documents a single T cell receptor beta chain sequence. Its target is unknown. CDR3 length: 16 amino acids. CDR1 and CDR2 from the germline V gene are SEHNR and FQNEAQ (reference sequence). The V and J ends lost 5 bases and 7 bases, in that order; junction bases with no gene match: 14. This entry belongs to a study of cytomegalovirus exposure and HLA in healthy donors. Study information: Earlier, some 180 million T cells were analyzed, and 90 million to 120 million unique TCR beta sequences were found among them.

Study-wide results and limits: Per published reports, the classifier diagnosed cytomegalovirus status with high specificity and sensitivity. According to the study, 150 to 200 TCR beta chains were cytomegalovirus-associated. Three CMV-associated chains were confirmed in vitro to be specific for CMV antigens.

Vbeta (60) and Jbeta (13) primers were used in the PCR. Generated by immunoSEQ multiplex PCR, the TCRdb table keeps only in-frame clones and is missing some. Its listing shows over 200,000 clones. The specimen sequenced was PBMCs. The chain couples TRBV7-9 to TRBJ2-5; 9 bases match TRBD1. This sequence was found in a woman aged 25 to 39 in good health and CMV-seropositive. CDR3 in amino acids: CASSRAGTGPRWTQYF. CDR3 DNA: TGTGCCAGCAGCCGCGCCGGGACAGGGCCCAGGTGGACCCAGTACTTC.